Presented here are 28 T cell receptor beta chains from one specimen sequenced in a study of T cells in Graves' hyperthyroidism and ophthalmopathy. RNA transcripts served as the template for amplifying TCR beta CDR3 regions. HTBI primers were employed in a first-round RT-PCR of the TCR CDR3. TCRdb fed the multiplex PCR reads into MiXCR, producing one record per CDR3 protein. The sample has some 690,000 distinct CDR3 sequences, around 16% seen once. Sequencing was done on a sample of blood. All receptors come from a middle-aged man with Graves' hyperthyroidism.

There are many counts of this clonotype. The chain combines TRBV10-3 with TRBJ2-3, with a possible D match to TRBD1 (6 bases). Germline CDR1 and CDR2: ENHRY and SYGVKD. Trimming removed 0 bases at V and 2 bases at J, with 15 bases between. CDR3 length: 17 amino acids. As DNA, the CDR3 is TGTGCCATCAGTGAGTCAATGCAGGGGAGAACCACAGATACGCAGTATTTT. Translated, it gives CAISESMQGRTTDTQYF.

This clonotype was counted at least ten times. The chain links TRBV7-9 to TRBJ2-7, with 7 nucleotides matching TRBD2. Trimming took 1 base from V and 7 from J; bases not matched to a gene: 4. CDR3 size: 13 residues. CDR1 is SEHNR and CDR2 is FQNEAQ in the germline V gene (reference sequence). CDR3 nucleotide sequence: TGTGCCAGCAGCTTAGAGACTAGCCGGGAGCAGTACTTC. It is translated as CASSLETSREQYF.

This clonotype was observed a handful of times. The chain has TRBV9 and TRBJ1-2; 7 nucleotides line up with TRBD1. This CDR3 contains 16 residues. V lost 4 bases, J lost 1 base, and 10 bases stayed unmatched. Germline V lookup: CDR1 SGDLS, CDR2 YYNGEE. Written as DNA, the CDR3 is TGTGCCAGCAGCACTCGAACAGGGGAGATTAACTATGGCTACACCTTC. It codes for CASSTRTGEINYGYTF.

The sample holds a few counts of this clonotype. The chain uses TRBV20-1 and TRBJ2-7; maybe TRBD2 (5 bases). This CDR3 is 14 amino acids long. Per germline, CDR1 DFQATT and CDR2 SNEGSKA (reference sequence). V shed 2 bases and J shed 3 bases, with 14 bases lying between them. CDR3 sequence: CSARRERGNYEQYF. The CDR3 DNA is TGCAGTGCTAGACGCGAGAGAGGGAACTACGAGCAGTACTTC.

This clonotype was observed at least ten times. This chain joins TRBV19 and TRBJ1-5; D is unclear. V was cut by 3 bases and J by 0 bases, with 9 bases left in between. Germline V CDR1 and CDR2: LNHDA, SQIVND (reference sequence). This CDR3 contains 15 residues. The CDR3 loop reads CASSMGRPSNQPQHF. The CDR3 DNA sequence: TGTGCCAGTAGTATGGGCAGGCCTAGCAATCAGCCCCAGCATTTT. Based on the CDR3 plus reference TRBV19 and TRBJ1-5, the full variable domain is DGGITQSPKYLFRKEGQNVTLSCEQNLNHDAMYWYRQDPGQGLRLIYYSQIVNDFQKGDIAEGYSVSREKKESFPLTVTSAQKNPTAFYLCASSMGRPSNQPQHFGDGTRLSIL.

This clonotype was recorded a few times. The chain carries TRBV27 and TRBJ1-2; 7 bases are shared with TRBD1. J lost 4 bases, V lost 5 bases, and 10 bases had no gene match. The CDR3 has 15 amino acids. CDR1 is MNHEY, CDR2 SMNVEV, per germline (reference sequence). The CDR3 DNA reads TGTGCCAGCAGTAGCTTACAGGGGACGGGCTATGGCTACACCTTC. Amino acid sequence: CASSSLQGTGYGYTF.

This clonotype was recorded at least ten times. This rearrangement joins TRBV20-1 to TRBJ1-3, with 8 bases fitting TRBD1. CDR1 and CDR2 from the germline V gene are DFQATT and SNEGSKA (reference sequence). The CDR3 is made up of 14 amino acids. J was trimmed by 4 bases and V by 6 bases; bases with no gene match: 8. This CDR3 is CSALRTGRGNTIYF. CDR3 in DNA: TGCAGTGCCTTAAGGACAGGGAGAGGAAACACCATATATTTT.

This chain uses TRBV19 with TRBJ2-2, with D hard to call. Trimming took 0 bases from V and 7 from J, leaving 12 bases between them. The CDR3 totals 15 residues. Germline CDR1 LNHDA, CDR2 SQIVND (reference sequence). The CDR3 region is CASSIEWERDGELFF. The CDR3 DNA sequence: TGTGCCAGTAGTATAGAATGGGAAAGGGACGGGGAGCTGTTTTTT.

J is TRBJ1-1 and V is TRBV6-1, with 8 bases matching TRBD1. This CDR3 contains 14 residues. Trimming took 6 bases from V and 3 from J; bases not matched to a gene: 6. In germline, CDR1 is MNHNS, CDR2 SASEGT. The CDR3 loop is CASSPGGWDTEAFF. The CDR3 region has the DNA TGTGCCAGCAGCCCAGGGGGCTGGGACACTGAAGCTTTCTTT.

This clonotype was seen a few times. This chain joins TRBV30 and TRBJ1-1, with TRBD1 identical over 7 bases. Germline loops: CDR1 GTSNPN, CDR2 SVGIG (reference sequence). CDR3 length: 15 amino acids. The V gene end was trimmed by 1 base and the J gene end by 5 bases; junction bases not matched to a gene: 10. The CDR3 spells CAWSALQGVLTEAFF. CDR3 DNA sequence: TGTGCCTGGAGTGCCCTTCAGGGGGTGTTGACTGAAGCTTTCTTT. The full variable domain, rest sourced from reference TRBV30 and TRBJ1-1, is SQTIHQWPATLVQPVGSPLSLECTVEGTSNPNLYWYRQAAGRGLQLLFYSVGIGQISSEVPQNLSASRPQDRQFILSSKKLLLSDSGFYLCAWSALQGVLTEAFFGQGTRLTVV.

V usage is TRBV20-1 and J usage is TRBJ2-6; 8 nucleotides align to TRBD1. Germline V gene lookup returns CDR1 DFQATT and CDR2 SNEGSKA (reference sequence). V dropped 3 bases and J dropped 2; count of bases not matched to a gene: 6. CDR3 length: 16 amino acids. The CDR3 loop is CSASGTGGAGANVLTF. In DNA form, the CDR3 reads TGCAGTGCTAGCGGGACAGGAGGGGCTGGGGCCAACGTCCTGACTTTC.

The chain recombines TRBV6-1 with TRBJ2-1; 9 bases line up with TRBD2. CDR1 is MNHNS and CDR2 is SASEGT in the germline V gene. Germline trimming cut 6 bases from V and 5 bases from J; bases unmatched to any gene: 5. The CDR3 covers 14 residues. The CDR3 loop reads CASSTGLANNEQFF. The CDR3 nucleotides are TGTGCCAGCAGCACGGGACTAGCTAACAATGAGCAGTTCTTC.

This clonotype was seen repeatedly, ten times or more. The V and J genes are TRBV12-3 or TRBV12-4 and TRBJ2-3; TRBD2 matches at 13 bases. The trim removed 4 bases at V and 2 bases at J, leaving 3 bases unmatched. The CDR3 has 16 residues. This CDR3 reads CASSSTSGRATDTQYF. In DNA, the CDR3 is TGTGCCAGCAGTTCTACTAGCGGGAGGGCCACAGATACGCAGTATTTT.

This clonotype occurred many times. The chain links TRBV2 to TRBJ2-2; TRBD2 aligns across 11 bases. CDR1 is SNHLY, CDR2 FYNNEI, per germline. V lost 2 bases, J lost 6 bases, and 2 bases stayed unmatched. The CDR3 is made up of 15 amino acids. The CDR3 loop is CASSENSGRAGELFF. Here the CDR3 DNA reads TGTGCCAGCAGTGAAAATAGCGGGAGGGCCGGGGAGCTGTTTTTT.

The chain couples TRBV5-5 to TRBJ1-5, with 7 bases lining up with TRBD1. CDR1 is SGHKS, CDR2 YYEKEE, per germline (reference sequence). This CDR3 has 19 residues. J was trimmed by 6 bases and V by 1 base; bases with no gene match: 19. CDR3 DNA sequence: TGTGCCAGCAGCTTGATGGCCTGGGCAGGGGGAGAGGCGCGTCAGCCCCAGCATTTT. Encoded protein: CASSLMAWAGGEARQPQHF.

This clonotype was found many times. The CDR3 DNA follows: TGTGCCAGCAGTGATTACAGAAACACTGAAGCTTTCTTT. The encoded protein is CASSDYRNTEAFF. The chain combines TRBV6-1 with TRBJ1-1, with D uncertain. Trimming pared 3 bases from V and 2 bases from J, leaving 7 bases between. CDR1 and CDR2 from the germline V gene are MNHNS and SASEGT. The CDR3 spans 13 residues.

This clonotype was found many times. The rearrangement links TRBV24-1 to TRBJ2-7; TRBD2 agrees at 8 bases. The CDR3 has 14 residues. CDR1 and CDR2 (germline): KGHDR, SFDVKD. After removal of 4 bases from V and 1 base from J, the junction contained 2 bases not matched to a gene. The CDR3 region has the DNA TGTGCCACCAGTGAAAGCGGGAGTTCCTACGAGCAGTACTTC. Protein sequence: CATSESGSSYEQYF.

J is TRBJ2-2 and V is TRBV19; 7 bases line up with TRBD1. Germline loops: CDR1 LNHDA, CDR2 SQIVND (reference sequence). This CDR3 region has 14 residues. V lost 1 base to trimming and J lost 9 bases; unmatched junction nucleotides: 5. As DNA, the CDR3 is TGTGCCAGTAGTATAGGGGCAGGGGGACGGGAGCTGTTTTTT. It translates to CASSIGAGGRELFF.

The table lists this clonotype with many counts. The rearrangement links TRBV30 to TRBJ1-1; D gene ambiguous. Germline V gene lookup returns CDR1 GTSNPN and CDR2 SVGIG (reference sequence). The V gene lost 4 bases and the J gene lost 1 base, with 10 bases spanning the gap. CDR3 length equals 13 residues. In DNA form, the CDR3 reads TGTGCCTGGAAGACCGGATGGAACACTGAAGCTTTCTTT. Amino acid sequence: CAWKTGWNTEAFF.

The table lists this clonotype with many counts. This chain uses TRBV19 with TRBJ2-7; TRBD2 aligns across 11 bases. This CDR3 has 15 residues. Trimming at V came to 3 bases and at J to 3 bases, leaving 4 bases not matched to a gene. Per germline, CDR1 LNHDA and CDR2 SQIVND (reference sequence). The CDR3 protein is CASSIGLAGDYEQYF. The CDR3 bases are TGTGCCAGTAGTATCGGACTAGCGGGCGACTACGAGCAGTACTTC.

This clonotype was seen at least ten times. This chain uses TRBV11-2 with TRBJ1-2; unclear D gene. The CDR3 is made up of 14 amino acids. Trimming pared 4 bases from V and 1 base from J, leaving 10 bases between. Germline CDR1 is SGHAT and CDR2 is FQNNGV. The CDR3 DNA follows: TGTGCCAGCAGCTCGGCTCGGGGTAACTATGGCTACACCTTC. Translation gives CASSSARGNYGYTF. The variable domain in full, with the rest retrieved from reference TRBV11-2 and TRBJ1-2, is EAGVAQSPRYKIIEKRQSVAFWCNPISGHATLYWYQQILGQGPKLLIQFQNNGVVDDSQLPKDRFSAERLKGVDSTLKIQPAKLEDSAVYLCASSSARGNYGYTFGSGTRLTVV.

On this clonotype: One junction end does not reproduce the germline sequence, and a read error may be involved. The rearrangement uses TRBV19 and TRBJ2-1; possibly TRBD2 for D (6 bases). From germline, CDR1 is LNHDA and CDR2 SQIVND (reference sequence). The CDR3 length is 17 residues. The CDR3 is CASSGGSGKSSYNEQSF. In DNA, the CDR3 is TGTGCCAGTAGTGGGGGGAGCGGAAAGAGCTCCTACAATGAGCAGTCCTTC.

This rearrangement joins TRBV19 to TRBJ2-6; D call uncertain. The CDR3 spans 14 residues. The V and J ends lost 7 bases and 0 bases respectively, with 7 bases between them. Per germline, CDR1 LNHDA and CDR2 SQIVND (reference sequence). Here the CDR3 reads CASIGISGANVLTF. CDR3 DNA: TGTGCCAGTATTGGGATCTCTGGGGCCAACGTCCTGACTTTC.

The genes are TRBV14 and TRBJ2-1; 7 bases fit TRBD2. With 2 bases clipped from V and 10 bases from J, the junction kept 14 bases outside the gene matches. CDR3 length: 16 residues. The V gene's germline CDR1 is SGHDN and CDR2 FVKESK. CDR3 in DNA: TGTGCCAGCAGCCAATTTTCGGTAGCGGGCGGACGAGAGCAGTTCTTC. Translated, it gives CASSQFSVAGGREQFF. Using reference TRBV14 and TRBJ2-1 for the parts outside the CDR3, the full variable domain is EAGVTQFPSHSVIEKGQTVTLRCDPISGHDNLYWYRRVMGKEIKFLLHFVKESKQDESGMPNNRFLAERTGGTYSTLKVQPAELEDSGVYFCASSQFSVAGGREQFFGPGTRLTVL.

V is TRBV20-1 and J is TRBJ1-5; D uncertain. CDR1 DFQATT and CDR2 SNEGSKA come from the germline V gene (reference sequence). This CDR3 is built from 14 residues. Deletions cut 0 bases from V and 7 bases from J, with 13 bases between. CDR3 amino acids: CSARDPLGRQPQHF. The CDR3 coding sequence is TGCAGTGCTAGAGATCCGCTAGGGAGACAGCCCCAGCATTTT.

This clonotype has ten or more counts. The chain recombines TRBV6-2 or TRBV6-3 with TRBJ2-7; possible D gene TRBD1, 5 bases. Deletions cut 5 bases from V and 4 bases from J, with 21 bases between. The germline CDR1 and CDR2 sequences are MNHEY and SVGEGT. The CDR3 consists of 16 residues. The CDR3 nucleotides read TGTGCCAGCAGTCCGGCGGCAGGGCCAGGGAAGTACGAGCAGTACTTC. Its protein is CASSPAAGPGKYEQYF.

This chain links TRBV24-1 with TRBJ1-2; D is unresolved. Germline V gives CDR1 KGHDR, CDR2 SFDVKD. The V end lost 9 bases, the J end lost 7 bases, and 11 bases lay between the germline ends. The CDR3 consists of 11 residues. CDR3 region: CATADKIGYTF. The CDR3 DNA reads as TGTGCCACCGCCGACAAAATTGGCTACACCTTC.

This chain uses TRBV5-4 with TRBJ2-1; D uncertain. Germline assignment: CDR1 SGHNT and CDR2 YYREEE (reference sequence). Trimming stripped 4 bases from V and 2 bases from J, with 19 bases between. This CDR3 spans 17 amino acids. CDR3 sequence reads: CASSALPTVSAYNEQFF. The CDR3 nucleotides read TGTGCCAGCAGCGCGCTACCGACTGTTAGTGCCTACAATGAGCAGTTCTTC.